This entry lists 11 T cell receptor beta chains sequenced from one sample in a study of blood T cell repertoires in COVID-19. Method: immunoSEQ multiplex PCR; TCRdb's copy keeps in-frame clones and lacks some. The table includes 91,000 or so clones, about nine tenths detected once. Source material: peripheral blood. These receptors originate from a woman between 45 and 65 years old in a cohort sampled during active COVID-19.

The chain links TRBV19 to TRBJ1-1, with D unresolved. The germline CDR1 and CDR2 sequences are LNHDA and SQIVND (reference sequence). The CDR3 loop spans 12 amino acids. The V and J ends lost 4 bases and 5 bases respectively, with 8 bases between them. CDR3 sequence: CASSRQDTEAFF. Written as DNA, the CDR3 is TGTGCCAGTAGTAGACAAGATACTGAAGCTTTCTTT.

The V gene is TRBV2, the J gene TRBJ1-2, with 7 bases aligning to TRBD1. Looked up from germline, CDR1 is SNHLY and CDR2 is FYNNEI. V lost 6 bases to trimming and J lost 4 bases; unmatched junction nucleotides: 2. The CDR3 has 12 residues. The CDR3 region is CASSGTVYGYTF. DNA of the CDR3: TGTGCCAGCAGCGGGACAGTCTATGGCTACACCTTC.

This sequence joins TRBV27 and TRBJ2-5; D remains unclear. Trimming pared 7 bases from V and 1 base from J, leaving 10 bases between. Germline V CDR1 and CDR2: MNHEY, SMNVEV (reference sequence). CDR3 length: 13 residues. CDR3 nucleotide sequence: TGTGCCAGCAAGAGGCACTCCCAAGAGACCCAGTACTTC. Translation gives CASKRHSQETQYF.

V gene TRBV19 combines with J gene TRBJ2-7; D might be TRBD1 (6 bases). Germline loops: CDR1 LNHDA, CDR2 SQIVND (reference sequence). This CDR3 has 16 residues. V was trimmed by 6 bases and J by 4 bases, leaving 22 bases between them. Here the CDR3 DNA reads TGTGCCAGTAGCCATGCAGGGGCTAGTGCCCAATACGAGCAGTACTTC. Residues: CASSHAGASAQYEQYF. The full variable domain, in which reference TRBV19 and TRBJ2-7 provide the parts outside the CDR3, is DGGITQSPKYLFRKEGQNVTLSCEQNLNHDAMYWYRQDPGQGLRLIYYSQIVNDFQKGDIAEGYSVSREKKESFPLTVTSAQKNPTAFYLCASSHAGASAQYEQYFGPGTRLTVT.

The chain recombines TRBV7-9 with TRBJ2-1, with 14 bases fitting TRBD2. V lost 6 bases, J lost 0 bases, and 4 bases stayed unmatched. The CDR3 totals 17 residues. Per the germline V gene, CDR1 is SEHNR and CDR2 is FQNEAQ (reference sequence). The CDR3 bases are TGTGCCAGCAGGAGGACTAGCGGGGGGAGCTCCTACAATGAGCAGTTCTTC. It codes for CASRRTSGGSSYNEQFF.

The chain joins TRBV11-2 to TRBJ1-1, with 7 bases identical to TRBD1. Trimming took 5 bases from V and 3 from J; bases not matched to a gene: 9. The length of the CDR3 is 15 residues. The germline gives CDR1 SGHAT, CDR2 FQNNGV. Here the CDR3 reads CASSQGGFGDTEAFF. Here the CDR3 DNA reads TGTGCCAGCAGCCAGGGGGGATTCGGGGACACTGAAGCTTTCTTT.

The chain links TRBV7-8 to TRBJ2-7; 8 bases align to TRBD1. Per the germline V gene, CDR1 is SGHVS and CDR2 is FQNEAQ. V was pared by 2 bases and J by 3 bases, with 6 bases of the junction left unmatched. The CDR3 contains 15 residues. CDR3 amino acids: CASSLPGRGHYEQYF. The CDR3 DNA is TGTGCCAGCAGCTTACCTGGCAGGGGGCACTACGAGCAGTACTTC.

Only a few counts were recorded for this clone. The rearrangement links TRBV4-1 to TRBJ2-7, with 8 bases identical to TRBD2. Germline V gene data show CDR1 as MGHRA and CDR2 as YSYEKL. V was pared by 2 bases and J by 2 bases, with 11 bases of the junction left unmatched. The CDR3 runs to 17 residues. The CDR3 nucleotides read TGCGCCAGCAGCCAACTCCACGGGGGGGCTTTCCCCTACGAGCAGTACTTC. It codes for CASSQLHGGAFPYEQYF.

The chain carries TRBV2 and TRBJ1-5, with 8 bases identical to TRBD1. The CDR3 spans 14 residues. The trim removed 6 bases at V and 10 bases at J, leaving 11 bases unmatched. Germline assignment: CDR1 SNHLY and CDR2 FYNNEI. The CDR3 sequence is CASSAQGAGEPQHF. The CDR3 region has the DNA TGTGCCAGCAGCGCTCAGGGGGCCGGGGAACCCCAGCATTTT.

This chain joins TRBV6-5 and TRBJ2-1; a weak D match, TRBD2 (7 bases). The CDR3 contains 15 residues. Trimming shortened V by 2 bases and J by 3 bases, and 11 bases separated the two germline ends. The germline V gene encodes CDR1 MNHEY and CDR2 SVGAGI. The CDR3 nucleotides are TGTGCCAGCAGTTACGGCGGGGGCCTCTACAATGAGCAGTTCTTC. Residues: CASSYGGGLYNEQFF.

The CDR3 DNA follows: TGTGCCAGCAGCGTATCAGGGGGCGCAGAAGGCTACACCTTC. As protein: CASSVSGGAEGYTF. V is TRBV9 and J is TRBJ1-2; TRBD1 agrees at 8 bases. CDR1 is SGDLS and CDR2 is YYNGEE in the germline V gene. V was pared by 1 base and J by 8 bases, with 7 bases of the junction left unmatched. This CDR3 has 14 residues.